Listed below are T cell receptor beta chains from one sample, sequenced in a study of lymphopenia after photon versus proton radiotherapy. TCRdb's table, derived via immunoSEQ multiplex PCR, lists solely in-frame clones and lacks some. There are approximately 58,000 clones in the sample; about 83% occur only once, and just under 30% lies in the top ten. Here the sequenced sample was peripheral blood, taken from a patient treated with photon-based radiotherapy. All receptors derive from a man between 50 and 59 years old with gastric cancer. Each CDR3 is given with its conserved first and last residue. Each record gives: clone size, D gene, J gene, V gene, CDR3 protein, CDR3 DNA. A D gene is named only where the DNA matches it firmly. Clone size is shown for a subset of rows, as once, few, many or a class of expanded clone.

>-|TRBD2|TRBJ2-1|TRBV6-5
CASSYRPGLDDDEQFF
TGTGCCAGCAGTTACCGTCCGGGACTAGATGACGATGAGCAGTTCTTC
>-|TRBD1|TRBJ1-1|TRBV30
CAWSLRQGFFNTEAFF
TGTGCCTGGAGCCTGCGACAGGGATTCTTTAACACTGAAGCTTTCTTT
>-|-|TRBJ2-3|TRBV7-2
CASSSPGRLNTQYF
TGTGCCAGCAGCTCCCCGGGCCGACTCAATACGCAGTATTTT
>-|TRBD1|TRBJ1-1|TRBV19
CASSITLYNRGMNTEAFF
TGTGCCAGTAGTATAACACTATACAACAGGGGAATGAACACTGAAGCTTTCTTT
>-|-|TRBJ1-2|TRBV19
CASSLREGSGYTF
TGTGCCAGTAGCCTAAGGGAAGGCAGCGGCTACACCTTC
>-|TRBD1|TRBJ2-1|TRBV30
CAWSRRTGGNEQFF
TGTGCCTGGAGTCGACGGACAGGGGGGAATGAGCAGTTCTTC
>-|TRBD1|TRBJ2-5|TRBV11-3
CASSPGQGPGETQYF
TGTGCCAGCAGCCCGGGACAGGGGCCGGGGGAGACCCAGTACTTC
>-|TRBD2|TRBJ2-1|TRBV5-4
CASSLAWLAGYNEQFF
TGTGCCAGCAGCTTGGCGTGGCTAGCGGGATACAATGAGCAGTTCTTC
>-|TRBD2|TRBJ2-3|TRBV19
CASRRAGGPDTQYF
TGTGCCAGTCGGCGAGCGGGAGGGCCAGATACGCAGTATTTT
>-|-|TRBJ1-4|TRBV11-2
CASSPFNDEKLFF
TGTGCCAGCAGCCCCTTCAACGATGAAAAACTGTTTTTT
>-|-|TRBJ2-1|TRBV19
CASSTTEGGYNEQFF
TGTGCCAGTAGTACCACGGAGGGGGGGTACAATGAGCAGTTCTTC
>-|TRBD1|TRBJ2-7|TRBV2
CASSDTGVRNEQYF
TGTGCCAGCAGTGACACAGGGGTACGGAACGAGCAGTACTTC
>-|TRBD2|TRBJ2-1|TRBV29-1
CSAPVAGRNEQFF
TGCAGCGCCCCTGTAGCGGGACGGAATGAGCAGTTCTTC
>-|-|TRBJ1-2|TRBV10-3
CASGGLVYGYTF
TGTGCCTCCGGGGGCCTAGTCTATGGCTACACCTTC
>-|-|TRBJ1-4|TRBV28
CASSDSSTNEKLFF
TGTGCCAGCAGTGACAGCTCAACTAATGAAAAACTGTTTTTT
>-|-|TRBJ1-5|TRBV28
CASSPRQILSNQPQHF
TGTGCCAGCAGTCCTAGACAGATCCTTAGCAATCAGCCCCAGCATTTT
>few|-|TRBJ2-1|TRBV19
CASSSGTSTLDEQFF
TGTGCCAGTAGTTCCGGGACATCCACTTTGGATGAGCAGTTCTTC
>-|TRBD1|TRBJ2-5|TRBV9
CASSPRTGDSVETQYF
TGTGCCAGCAGCCCCCGGACAGGGGATAGTGTGGAGACCCAGTACTTC
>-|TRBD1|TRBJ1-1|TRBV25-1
CASSTYRGPEAFF
TGTGCCAGCAGTACATACAGGGGACCTGAAGCTTTCTTT
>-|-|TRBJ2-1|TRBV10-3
CAISDGYNEQFF
TGTGCCATCAGTGATGGCTACAATGAGCAGTTCTTC
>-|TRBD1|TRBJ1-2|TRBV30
CAWTPGQGVYGYTF
TGTGCCTGGACCCCGGGACAGGGGGTCTATGGCTACACCTTC
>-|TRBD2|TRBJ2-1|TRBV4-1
CASSQDRYSGSSYNEQFF
TGCGCCAGCAGCCAAGACCGGTATAGCGGGAGCTCCTACAATGAGCAGTTCTTC
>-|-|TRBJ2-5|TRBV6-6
CASSPRGVPQETQYF
TGTGCCAGCAGTCCAAGGGGAGTTCCCCAAGAGACCCAGTACTTC
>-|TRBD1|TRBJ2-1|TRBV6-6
CASSFAPGTGGGQFF
TGTGCCAGCAGTTTCGCTCCGGGGACAGGGGGCGGGCAGTTCTTC
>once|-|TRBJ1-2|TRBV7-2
CASSSGQRIYGYTF
TGTGCCAGCAGCTCCGGACAGAGAATCTATGGCTACACCTTC
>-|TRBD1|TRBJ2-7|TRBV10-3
CAISSGTGRDEQYF
TGTGCCATCAGTTCCGGGACAGGGAGAGACGAGCAGTACTTC
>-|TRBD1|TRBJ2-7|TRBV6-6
CASTPGQAFHEQYF
TGTGCCAGCACCCCGGGACAGGCCTTCCACGAGCAGTACTTC
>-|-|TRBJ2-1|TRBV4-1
CASSHPGLSLPAGGPFF
TGCGCCAGCAGCCACCCCGGACTCTCCCTTCCTGCGGGCGGTCCGTTCTTC
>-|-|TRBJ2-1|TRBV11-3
CASSLDQGNEQFF
TGTGCCAGCAGCTTAGATCAGGGCAATGAGCAGTTCTTC
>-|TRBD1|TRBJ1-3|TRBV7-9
CASTSTGGRGNTIYF
TGTGCCAGCACCAGCACAGGGGGCCGTGGAAACACCATATATTTT
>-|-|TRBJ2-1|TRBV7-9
CASSLRDLEQFF
TGTGCCAGCAGCTTAAGAGATCTTGAGCAGTTCTTC
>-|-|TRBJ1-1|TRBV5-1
CASSPEGRPLNTEAFF
TGCGCCAGCAGCCCGGAGGGCAGACCATTGAACACTGAAGCTTTCTTT
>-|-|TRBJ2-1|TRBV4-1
CASSQVDMLSYNEQFF
TGCGCCAGCAGCCAGGTAGACATGCTCTCCTACAATGAGCAGTTCTTC
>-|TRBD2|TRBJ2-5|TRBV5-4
CASSSGLAASYFFPETQYF
TGTGCCAGCAGCTCGGGACTAGCGGCCTCTTATTTCTTCCCAGAGACCCAGTACTTC
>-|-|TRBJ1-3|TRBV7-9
CASRKNRAGEDTIYF
TGTGCCAGCAGGAAAAACAGGGCCGGGGAGGACACCATATATTTT
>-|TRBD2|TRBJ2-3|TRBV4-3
CASSLKAGAGYTQYF
TGCGCCAGCAGTTTAAAAGCGGGAGCTGGATATACGCAGTATTTT
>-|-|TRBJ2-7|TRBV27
CASSSPGRGLGEQYF
TGTGCCAGCAGTTCTCCGGGACGGGGGTTGGGTGAGCAGTACTTC
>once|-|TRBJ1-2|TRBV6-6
CASSYEDNYGYTF
TGTGCCAGCAGTTACGAGGATAACTATGGCTACACCTTC
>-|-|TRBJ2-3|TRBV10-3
CAISEPGTTDTQYF
TGTGCCATCAGTGAACCAGGGACCACAGATACGCAGTATTTT
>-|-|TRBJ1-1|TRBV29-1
CSVVDRDTEAFF
TGCAGCGTTGTTGACAGAGACACTGAAGCTTTCTTT
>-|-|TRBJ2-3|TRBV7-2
CASSLAQGTDTQYF
TGTGCCAGCAGCTTAGCGCAGGGTACAGATACGCAGTATTTT
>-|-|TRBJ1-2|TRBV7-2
CASSPRDPANYGYTF
TGTGCCAGCAGCCCCCGGGACCCAGCTAACTATGGCTACACCTTC